This entry lists 21 T cell receptor beta chains sequenced from one sample in a study of blood T cell repertoires in COVID-19. The repertoire was sequenced with immunoSEQ multiplex PCR; TCRdb's copy has only in-frame clones and lacks some. The table has about 76,000 clones, 90% seen once. The sequenced sample was peripheral blood. The source is a human donor in a cohort sampled during active COVID-19.

A remark on this clone: The junction differs from germline at one of its ends, possibly a read error. The chain recombines TRBV3-1 (or the pseudogene TRBV3-2) with TRBJ2-3; D possibly corresponds to TRBD1 (5 bases). CDR3 length equals 14 residues. Germline V gives CDR1 LGHDT, CDR2 YNNKEL (reference sequence). Here the CDR3 reads CASSQDLNSSPTGF. In DNA, the CDR3 is TGTGCCAGCAGCCAAGATCTTAATAGCTCCCCAACAGGTTTT.

J is TRBJ2-7 and V is TRBV7-3, with 8 bases lining up with TRBD2. Germline V gene data show CDR1 as SGHTA and CDR2 as FQGTGA. The V segment lost 3 bases and the J segment 6 bases; nucleotides outside the gene matches: 4. The CDR3 consists of 13 residues. CDR3 coding DNA: TGTGCCAGCAGCTTCGGGAGGGCCTCCGAGCAGTACTTC. Translation: CASSFGRASEQYF.

This rearrangement joins TRBV28 to TRBJ1-1, with D unclear. Germline CDR1 MDHEN, CDR2 SYDVKM. The ends were cut back, 5 bases at V and 3 bases at J, with 10 bases in the middle. The CDR3 runs to 13 residues. The CDR3: CASSARGYTEAFF. The CDR3 coding sequence is TGTGCCAGCAGTGCTAGAGGTTACACTGAAGCTTTCTTT.

This sequence joins TRBV19 and TRBJ2-1; 7 bases match TRBD2. The V segment lost 5 bases and the J segment 3 bases; nucleotides outside the gene matches: 10. The CDR3 is 16 amino acids. Looked up from germline, CDR1 is LNHDA and CDR2 is SQIVND (reference sequence). This chain's CDR3 is CASSYRGGDYYNEQFF. The CDR3 coding sequence is TGTGCCAGTAGTTATAGAGGAGGGGACTACTACAATGAGCAGTTCTTC.

The count of this clone is one. The chain joins TRBV14 to TRBJ2-5; TRBD1 matches 8 bases. Trimming took 4 bases from V and 2 from J; bases not matched to a gene: 3. Germline CDR1 is SGHDN and CDR2 is FVKESK. This CDR3 has 14 residues. CDR3 DNA sequence: TGTGCCAGCAGCCTCCGACAGGGGCAAGAGACCCAGTACTTC. Its translation is CASSLRQGQETQYF.

The sample holds a few counts of this clone. CDR3 amino acids: CASSQERTSGISRQFF. CDR3 nucleotide sequence: TGCGCCAGCAGCCAAGAAAGGACTAGCGGGATAAGTAGGCAGTTCTTC. V is TRBV4-3 and J is TRBJ2-1; 12 positions match TRBD2. CDR1 LGHNA and CDR2 YSLEER come from the germline V gene. This CDR3 has 16 residues. J lost 12 bases, V lost 0 bases, and 9 bases had no gene match.

The chain has TRBV28 and TRBJ2-3; 9 nucleotides agree with TRBD1. In germline, CDR1 is MDHEN, CDR2 SYDVKM. The CDR3 length is 14 residues. J gave up 3 bases and V 5 bases, and 3 bases lay outside the gene matches. CDR3 protein: CASSRDRATDTQYF. The CDR3 DNA reads as TGTGCCAGCAGTCGGGACAGGGCGACAGATACGCAGTATTTT.

The chain employs TRBV7-3 and TRBJ2-3; D is unresolved. V lost 4 bases and J lost 2, with 10 bases in between. This CDR3 is built from 14 residues. Germline V gene sequence: CDR1 SGHTA, CDR2 FQGTGA. The CDR3 spells CASSSVAATDTQYF. CDR3 DNA sequence: TGTGCCAGCAGCTCAGTGGCTGCCACAGATACGCAGTATTTT.

V is TRBV12-5 and J is TRBJ2-4; no firm D call. The CDR3 loop spans 14 amino acids. Germline V gives CDR1 LGHNT, CDR2 FRNRAP. Deletions cut 3 bases from V and 3 bases from J, with 9 bases between. The CDR3 DNA reads as TGTGCTAGTGGTTTTTGCGATAGCAAAAACATTCAGTACTTC. This encodes CASGFCDSKNIQYF.

The V call is TRBV27, the J call TRBJ2-3; D is undetermined. CDR3 length equals 14 residues. V lost 2 bases, J lost 2 bases, and 8 bases lay in between. Germline lookup yields CDR1 MNHEY and CDR2 SMNVEV (reference sequence). The CDR3 region has the DNA TGTGCCAGCAGTTTAAGTCAGGCCACAGATACGCAGTATTTT. It encodes CASSLSQATDTQYF.

The chain combines TRBV4-3 with TRBJ2-1; TRBD2 aligns across 10 bases. V shed 0 bases, J shed 5 bases, and the junction held 13 bases outside the gene matches. The CDR3 is 19 amino acids. Germline loops: CDR1 LGHNA, CDR2 YSLEER. As DNA, the CDR3 is TGCGCCAGCAGCCAAGATCCCAGAAAAGGACTAGCGGAAAACAATGAGCAGTTCTTC. It encodes CASSQDPRKGLAENNEQFF.

This clone has a handful of counts. This chain uses TRBV19 with TRBJ2-7; 9 positions agree with TRBD1. Germline V CDR1 and CDR2: LNHDA, SQIVND (reference sequence). The CDR3 contains 14 residues. V trimming: 6 bases; J trimming: 2 bases; junction bases outside the gene matches: 5. CDR3 in amino acids: CASSNRDRAYEQYF. DNA for the CDR3: TGTGCCAGTAGCAACCGGGACAGGGCCTACGAGCAGTACTTC.

The CDR3 DNA is TGTGCCAGCAGCTTGAATGGAGGGAAGAGCTATGGCTACACCTTC. It encodes CASSLNGGKSYGYTF. The chain is built from TRBV5-6 and TRBJ1-2; D is unresolved. Trimming took off 1 base at V and 4 bases at J, with 14 bases between the two ends. CDR1 is SGHDT, CDR2 YYEEEE, per germline. The CDR3 is made up of 15 amino acids.

The genes are TRBV28 and TRBJ2-5; 10 nucleotides match TRBD2. CDR1 is MDHEN and CDR2 is SYDVKM in the germline V gene. The V segment lost 1 base and the J segment 1 base; nucleotides outside the gene matches: 6. The CDR3 has 17 residues. In DNA, the CDR3 is TGTGCCAGCAGTTTATACCCGACTAGCGGGTCCCAAGAGACCCAGTACTTC. As protein: CASSLYPTSGSQETQYF.

The chain carries TRBV7-8 and TRBJ2-5, with D unclear. V gave up 0 bases and J gave up 3 bases, with 8 bases separating them. CDR1 is SGHVS and CDR2 is FQNEAQ in the germline V gene. This CDR3 has 14 residues. The CDR3 DNA is TGTGCCAGCAGCTTAGCCGCGGCAGAAGAGACCCAGTACTTC. Its translation is CASSLAAAEETQYF.

The V gene is TRBV5-6, the J gene TRBJ2-7; TRBD1 agrees at 11 bases. This CDR3 spans 16 amino acids. After removal of 4 bases from V and 3 bases from J, the junction contained 9 bases not matched to a gene. Germline V gene sequence: CDR1 SGHDT, CDR2 YYEEEE. The CDR3 DNA reads as TGTGCCAGCAGCCGGGGTATGGGGACAGGGGGCTACGAGCAGTACTTC. Protein: CASSRGMGTGGYEQYF.

This clone was seen only once. At one end the junction does not follow the germline gene, possibly because of a read error. The CDR3 here is CASSFSRTSTGELFF. In DNA form, the CDR3 reads TGTGCTAGCAGCTTTAGCAGGACTAGCACCGGGGAGCTGTTTTTT. The chain joins TRBV7-7 to TRBJ2-2; 7 positions match TRBD2. Germline V gene sequence: CDR1 SSHAT, CDR2 FNYEAQ (reference sequence). The CDR3 contains 15 residues.

The rearrangement links TRBV25-1 to TRBJ2-7; D may be TRBD2 (5 bases). Trimming removed 5 bases from V and 6 bases from J, with 17 bases in between. This CDR3 is built from 14 residues. The germline V gene encodes CDR1 MGHDK and CDR2 SYGVNS. This CDR3 is CASSPVDGLSEQYF. The CDR3 DNA is TGTGCCAGCAGTCCTGTCGACGGACTCAGCGAGCAGTACTTC.

This chain connects TRBV5-6 to TRBJ2-7, with D uncertain. V lost 3 bases and J lost 0, with 10 bases in between. Germline values: CDR1 SGHDT, CDR2 YYEEEE. This CDR3 contains 14 residues. For the CDR3, the DNA is TGTGCCAGCAGCTACCCAACAGCCTCCTACGAGCAGTACTTC. Translating gives CASSYPTASYEQYF.

The chain couples TRBV19 to TRBJ2-2; possible D gene TRBD2, 5 bases. Trimming left V 5 bases short and J 7 bases short, with 14 bases between. CDR3 length: 14 amino acids. Germline loops: CDR1 LNHDA, CDR2 SQIVND (reference sequence). The CDR3 DNA follows: TGTGCCAGTAGTCGGACTTTATACAGCGGGGAGCTGTTTTTT. Amino acids: CASSRTLYSGELFF.

The gene calls are TRBV19 and TRBJ2-7; D possibly corresponds to TRBD2 (5 bases). Germline V gene sequence: CDR1 LNHDA, CDR2 SQIVND (reference sequence). This CDR3 has 12 residues. Trimming stripped 3 bases from V and 4 bases from J, with 7 bases between. CDR3 coding DNA: TGTGCCAGTAGTATGGGAGATTACGAGCAGTACTTC. Amino acid sequence: CASSMGDYEQYF.